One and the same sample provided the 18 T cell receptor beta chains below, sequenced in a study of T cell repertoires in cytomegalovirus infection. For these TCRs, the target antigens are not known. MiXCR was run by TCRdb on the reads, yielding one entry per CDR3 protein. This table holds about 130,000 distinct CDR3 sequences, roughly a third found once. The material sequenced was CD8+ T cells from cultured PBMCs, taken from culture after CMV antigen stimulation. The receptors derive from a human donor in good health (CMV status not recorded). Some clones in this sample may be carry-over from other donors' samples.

CDR3 nucleotides: TGTGCCAGCAGTCCCGAGGGACTTCCCTCTAGCACAGATACGCAGTATTTT. Translation: CASSPEGLPSSTDTQYF. The chain couples TRBV6-8 to TRBJ2-3, with D possibly being TRBD2 (6 bases). The CDR3 sequence is 17 residues long. Trimming cost V 5 bases and J 0 bases, with 18 bases left between them. The germline V gene encodes CDR1 MNHGY and CDR2 SAAAGT.

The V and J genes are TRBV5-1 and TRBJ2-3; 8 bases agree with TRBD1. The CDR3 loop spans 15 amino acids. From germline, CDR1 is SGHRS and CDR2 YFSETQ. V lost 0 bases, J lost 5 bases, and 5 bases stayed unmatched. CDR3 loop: CASSLATGDQDTQYF. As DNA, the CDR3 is TGCGCCAGCAGCTTGGCGACAGGGGATCAAGATACGCAGTATTTT.

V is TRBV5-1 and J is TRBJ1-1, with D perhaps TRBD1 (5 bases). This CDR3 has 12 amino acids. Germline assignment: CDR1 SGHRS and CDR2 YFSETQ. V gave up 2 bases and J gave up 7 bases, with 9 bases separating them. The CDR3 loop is CASSFWGDEAFF. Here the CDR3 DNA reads TGCGCCAGCAGCTTCTGGGGGGATGAAGCTTTCTTT. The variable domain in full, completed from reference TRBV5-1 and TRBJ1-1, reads KAGVTQTPRYLIKTRGQQVTLSCSPISGHRSVSWYQQTPGQGLQFLFEYFSETQRNKGNFPGRFSGRQFSNSRSEMNVSTLELGDSALYLCASSFWGDEAFFGQGTRLTVV.

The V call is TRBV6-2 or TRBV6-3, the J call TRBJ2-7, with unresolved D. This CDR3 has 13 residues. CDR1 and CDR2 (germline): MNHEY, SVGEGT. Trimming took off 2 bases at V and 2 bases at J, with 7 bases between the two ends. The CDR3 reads CASSYGETYEQYF. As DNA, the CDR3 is TGTGCCAGCAGTTACGGCGAGACCTACGAGCAGTACTTC.

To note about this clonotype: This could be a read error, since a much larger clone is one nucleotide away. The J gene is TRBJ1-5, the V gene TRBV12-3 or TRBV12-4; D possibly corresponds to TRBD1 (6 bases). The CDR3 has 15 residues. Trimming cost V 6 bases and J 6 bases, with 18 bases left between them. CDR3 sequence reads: CASSVQGPVGQPQHF. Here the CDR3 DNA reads TGTGCCAGCAGCGTCCAGGGGCCTGTCGGTCAGCCCCAGCATTTT.

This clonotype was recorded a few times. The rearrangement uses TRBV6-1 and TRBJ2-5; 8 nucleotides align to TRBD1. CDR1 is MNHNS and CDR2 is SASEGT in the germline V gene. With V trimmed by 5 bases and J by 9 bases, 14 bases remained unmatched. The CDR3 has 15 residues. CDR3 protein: CASSRRGQGQLSQYF. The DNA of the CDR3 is TGTGCCAGCAGTCGCAGGGGGCAGGGGCAGTTGTCCCAGTACTTC.

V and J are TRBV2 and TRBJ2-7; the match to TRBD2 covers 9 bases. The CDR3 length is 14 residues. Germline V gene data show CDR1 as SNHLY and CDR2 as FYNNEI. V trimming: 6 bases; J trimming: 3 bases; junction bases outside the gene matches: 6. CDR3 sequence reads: CASSAVSGGYEQYF. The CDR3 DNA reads TGTGCCAGCAGCGCTGTTAGCGGGGGCTACGAGCAGTACTTC.

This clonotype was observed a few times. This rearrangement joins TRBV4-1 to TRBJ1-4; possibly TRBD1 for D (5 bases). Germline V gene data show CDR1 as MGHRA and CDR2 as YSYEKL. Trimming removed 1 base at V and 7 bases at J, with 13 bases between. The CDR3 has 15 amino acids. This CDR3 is CASSQVRGRGEKLFF. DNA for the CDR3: TGCGCCAGCAGCCAAGTGAGGGGAAGGGGTGAAAAACTGTTTTTT.

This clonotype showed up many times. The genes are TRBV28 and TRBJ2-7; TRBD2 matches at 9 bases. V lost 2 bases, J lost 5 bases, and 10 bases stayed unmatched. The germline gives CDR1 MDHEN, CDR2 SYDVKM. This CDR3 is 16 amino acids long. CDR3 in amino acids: CASSLGPGTSWDEQYF. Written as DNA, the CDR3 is TGTGCCAGCAGTTTAGGACCCGGGACTAGCTGGGACGAGCAGTACTTC.

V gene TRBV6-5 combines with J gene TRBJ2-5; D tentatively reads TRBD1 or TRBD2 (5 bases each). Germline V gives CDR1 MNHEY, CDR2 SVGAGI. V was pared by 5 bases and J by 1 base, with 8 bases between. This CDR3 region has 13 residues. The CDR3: CASSLGTQETQYF. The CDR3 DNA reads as TGTGCCAGCAGTCTGGGGACCCAAGAGACCCAGTACTTC.

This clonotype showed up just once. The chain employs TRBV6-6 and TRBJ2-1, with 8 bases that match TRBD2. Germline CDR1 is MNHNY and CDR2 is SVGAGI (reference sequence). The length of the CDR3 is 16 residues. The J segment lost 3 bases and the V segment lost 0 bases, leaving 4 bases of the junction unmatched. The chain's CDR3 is CASSYSMSGGYNEQFF. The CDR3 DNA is TGTGCCAGCAGTTACTCGATGAGCGGGGGCTACAATGAGCAGTTCTTC.

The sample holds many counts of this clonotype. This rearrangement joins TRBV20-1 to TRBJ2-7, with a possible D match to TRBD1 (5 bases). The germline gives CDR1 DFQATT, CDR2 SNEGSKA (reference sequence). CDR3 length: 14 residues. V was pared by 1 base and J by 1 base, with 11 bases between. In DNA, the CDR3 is TGCAGTGCTAGAGCTGGGCAGGGATCCTACGAGCAGTACTTC. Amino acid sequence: CSARAGQGSYEQYF.

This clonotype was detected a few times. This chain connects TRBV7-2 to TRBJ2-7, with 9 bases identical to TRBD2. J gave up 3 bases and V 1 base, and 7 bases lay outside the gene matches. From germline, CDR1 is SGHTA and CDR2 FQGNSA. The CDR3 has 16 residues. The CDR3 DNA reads TGTGCCAGCAGCTTAGAGAGGGGACTAGCTTACTACGAGCAGTACTTC. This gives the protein CASSLERGLAYYEQYF.

The chain's CDR3 is CASSQSSGVNAGGQYF. The DNA of the CDR3 is TGTGCCAGCAGCCAAAGTAGCGGGGTTAACGCGGGGGGCCAGTACTTC. The V gene is TRBV4-2, the J gene TRBJ2-5, with 8 bases identical to TRBD2. CDR1 is LGHNA, CDR2 YNFKEQ, per germline. Unmatched junction bases numbered 15, after V lost 2 bases and J lost 10 bases. The CDR3 is made up of 16 amino acids.

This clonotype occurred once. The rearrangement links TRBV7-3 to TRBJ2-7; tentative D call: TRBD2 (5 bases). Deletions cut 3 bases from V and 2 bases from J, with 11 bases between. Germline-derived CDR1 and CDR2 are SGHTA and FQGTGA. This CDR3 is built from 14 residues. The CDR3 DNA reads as TGTGCCAGCAGCTTTACACTAGGGACCTACGAGCAGTACTTC. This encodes CASSFTLGTYEQYF.

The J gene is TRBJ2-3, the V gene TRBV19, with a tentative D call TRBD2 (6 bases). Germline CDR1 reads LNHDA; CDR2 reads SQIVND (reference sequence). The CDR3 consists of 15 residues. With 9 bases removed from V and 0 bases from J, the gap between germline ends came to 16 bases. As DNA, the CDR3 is TGTGCCAGCGCCGGGGAAGGGAGGAGCACAGATACGCAGTATTTT. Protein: CASAGEGRSTDTQYF. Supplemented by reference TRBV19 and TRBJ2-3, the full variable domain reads DGGITQSPKYLFRKEGQNVTLSCEQNLNHDAMYWYRQDPGQGLRLIYYSQIVNDFQKGDIAEGYSVSREKKESFPLTVTSAQKNPTAFYLCASAGEGRSTDTQYFGPGTRLTVL.

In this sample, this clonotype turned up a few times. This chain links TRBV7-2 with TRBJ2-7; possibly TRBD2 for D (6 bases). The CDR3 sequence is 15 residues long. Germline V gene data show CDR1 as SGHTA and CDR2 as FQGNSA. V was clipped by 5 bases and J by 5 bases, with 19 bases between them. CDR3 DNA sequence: TGTGCCAGCAGCCCAGCCGGACTACTAGGGGACGAGCAGTACTTC. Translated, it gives CASSPAGLLGDEQYF.

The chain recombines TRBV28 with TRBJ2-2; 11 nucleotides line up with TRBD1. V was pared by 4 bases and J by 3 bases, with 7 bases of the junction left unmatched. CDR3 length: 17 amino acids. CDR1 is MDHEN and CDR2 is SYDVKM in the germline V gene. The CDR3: CASSSPRDRGDTGELFF. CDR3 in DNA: TGTGCCAGCAGTTCCCCCCGGGACAGGGGGGACACCGGGGAGCTGTTTTTT.